This T cell receptor (beta chain) was identified in a study of blood T cells in healthy people across ages. Germline V gene sequence: CDR1 PRHDT, CDR2 FYEKMQ (reference sequence). The CDR3 is 17 residues long. A J-beta primer mix and a sample-barcoded 5' primer were used in a second PCR of roughly 6 to 11 cycles. MiXCR was run by TCRdb on the 5' RACE reads, yielding one entry per CDR3 protein. The sample has about a million distinct CDR3 sequences, roughly 52% seen once. Donors gave around 10 milliliters of peripheral blood apiece. The origin of this receptor is a man aged 25-45 years in good health. The sequenced material came from blood. The genes are TRBV13 and TRBJ2-7; the D is unclear. The end of the DNA aligns better with TRBJ2-5, so the J call may be wrong. CDR3 residues: CASSLAPAPESQETQYF. In DNA, the CDR3 is TGTGCCAGCAGCTTAGCCCCCGCGCCAGAATCCCAAGAGACCCAGTACTTC.